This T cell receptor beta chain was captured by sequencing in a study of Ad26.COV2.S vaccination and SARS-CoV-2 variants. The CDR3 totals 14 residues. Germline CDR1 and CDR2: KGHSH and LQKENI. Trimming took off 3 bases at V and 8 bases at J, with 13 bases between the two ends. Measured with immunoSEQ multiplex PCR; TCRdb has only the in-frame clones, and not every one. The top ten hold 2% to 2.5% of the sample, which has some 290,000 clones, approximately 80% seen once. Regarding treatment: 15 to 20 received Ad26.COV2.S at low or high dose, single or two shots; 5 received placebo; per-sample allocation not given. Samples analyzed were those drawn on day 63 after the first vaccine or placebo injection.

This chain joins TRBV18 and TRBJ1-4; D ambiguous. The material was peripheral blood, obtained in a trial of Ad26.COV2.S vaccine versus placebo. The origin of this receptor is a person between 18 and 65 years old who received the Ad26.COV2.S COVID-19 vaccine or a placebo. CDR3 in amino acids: CASSPRREPEKLFF. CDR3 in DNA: TGTGCCAGCTCACCGCGAAGGGAGCCAGAAAAACTGTTTTTT.